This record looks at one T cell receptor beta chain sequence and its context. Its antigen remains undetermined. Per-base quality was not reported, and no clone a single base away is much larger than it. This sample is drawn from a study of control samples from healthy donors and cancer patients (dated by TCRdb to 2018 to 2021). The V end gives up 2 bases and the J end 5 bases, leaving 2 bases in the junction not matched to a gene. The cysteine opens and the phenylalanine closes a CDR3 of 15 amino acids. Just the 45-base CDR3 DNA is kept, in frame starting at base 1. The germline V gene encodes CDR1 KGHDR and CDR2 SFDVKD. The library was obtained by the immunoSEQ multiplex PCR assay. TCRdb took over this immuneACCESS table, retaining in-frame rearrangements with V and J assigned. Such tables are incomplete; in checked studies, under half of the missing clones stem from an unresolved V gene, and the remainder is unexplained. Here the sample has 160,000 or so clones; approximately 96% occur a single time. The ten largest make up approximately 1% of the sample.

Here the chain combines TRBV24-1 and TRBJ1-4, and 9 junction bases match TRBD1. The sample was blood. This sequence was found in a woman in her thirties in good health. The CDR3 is CATSDSGTGNEKLFF. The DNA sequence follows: TGTGCCACCAGTGATTCAGGGACAGGGAATGAAAAACTGTTTTTT.